This TCR beta chain was found in a study of regulatory T cells in long-lasting Graves disease (dated by TCRdb to the early 2020s). Regarding the study in general: Persistent Graves' disease was defined as persistently positive TSH receptor autoantibodies together with antithyroid drug treatment for over 5 years. Patients with persistent Graves' disease were compared with patients with newly diagnosed Graves' disease using TCR sequencing and RNA sequencing of peripheral blood. The study was registered as a clinical trial and conducted in China. TCR sequencing covered some 13 persistent and some 20 newly diagnosed Graves' disease patients, around 35 samples in total. In the clinical cohort, patients with persistent Graves' disease had used antithyroid drugs for an average of approximately eleven years.

CDR1 MNHNS and CDR2 SASEGT were looked up in the germline V gene. The cysteine opens and the phenylalanine closes a CDR3 of 14 amino acids. Only CDR3 DNA is held: 42 bases, read in frame from base 1. The germline ends are 14 bases apart after V is trimmed by 7 bases and J by 5 bases. Comment on this clonotype: Its target antigen remains unknown. No much larger clone is present one base from it, and per-base qualities are unavailable.

General study outcomes and caveats: The small sample size was acknowledged by the authors as a limitation that may reduce accuracy. Compared with newly diagnosed patients, persistent Graves' disease patients had lower TCR Shannon entropy and fewer highly expanded clones, which suggests clonal expansion. Sequencing and analysis were restricted to the TCR beta chain. A larger number of public clonotypes was shared among persistent patients (more than 2,500) than among newly diagnosed patients (more than 850). Because the primary lesion, thyroid tissue, could not be accessed, the study looked at peripheral blood alone. TRBV28, TRBJ1-2 and TRBJ2-5 were preferentially used in persistent disease, while TRBV20-1 and TRBJ2-1 were favored in newly diagnosed disease.

Per the publication, the time point label means: persistent/refractory GD, antithyroid drugs over 5 years with positive TRAb. RNA was extracted from PBMCs in TRIzol for both TCR sequencing and RNA sequencing. The diagnosis of Graves' disease was made according to American Thyroid Association guidelines. The patients came from an endocrinology department in Xi'an, China. From each patient, approximately 9 milliliters of peripheral blood was collected into an EDTA anticoagulant tube. Ficoll Paque Plus density gradient separation was used to isolate PBMCs, and no additional T cell sorting was done. An Agilent 2100 Bioanalyzer and agarose gel were used to check RNA quality, while a NanoDrop 2000 measured RNA concentration. The library was obtained by multiplex PCR. Sequencing used an Illumina HiSeq 4000. To build TCR beta libraries, CDR3 regions were amplified by Arm-PCR using iRepertoire HTBI primers. Gel purification was performed on PCR products prior to sequencing. Under the source paper's analysis protocol: Across samples, some 62 TRBV and 13 to 15 TRBJ segments were identified and used for gene usage analysis of CDR3 amino acid clonotypes. Filtered high-quality paired reads were merged into contigs using COPE and FqMerger. BLAST was used to align contigs to the IMGT TRBV, TRBD and TRBJ reference genes, and CDR3 was defined following IMGT. Any clonotype with a frequency above 0.1% was counted as a highly expanded clone. Repertoire diversity was measured by Shannon entropy, and V-J evenness by the Gini coefficient. A clonotype found in more than one individual was treated as public. TCRdb reworked the public reads: Q25 trimming with fastp, MiXCR clone assembly, productive beta chains retained. Rows with one shared CDR3 protein collapse into an entry with the most common genes and DNA. V and J calls and clone size were set by TCRdb, not the authors. This sample gives 600,000 to 850,000 distinct CDR3 sequences in total; 25% to 30% of them show up just once. Of the sample, about two fifths falls within the top ten clones.

Source: peripheral blood mononuclear cells (PBMCs), taken when the disease was refractory, from a patient treated with antithyroid drugs. This sequence originates from a female donor with Graves disease. The V gene is TRBV6-1 and the J gene is TRBJ2-2; TRBD2 is possibly the D segment (6 matching bases). The CDR3 region reads CASTRLGHTGELFF. The nucleotide sequence is TGTGCCAGCACTCGACTAGGTCATACCGGGGAGCTGTTTTTT.